This T cell receptor beta chain was obtained from a study of blood T cell repertoires in COVID-19. Trimming shortened V by 0 bases and J by 5 bases, and 7 bases separated the two germline ends. The CDR3 totals 14 residues. The germline V gene has CDR1 LGHDT and CDR2 YNNKEL (reference sequence). Participants spanned ages about 18 to 100 years and resided in about two dozen US areas. Recovery meant two consecutive negative NP/OP PCR tests, professional clearance, or resolved symptoms. In the authors' methods: Reference gene primer amplification gave nucleated cell count estimates. Sequenced by immunoSEQ multiplex PCR; TCRdb stores in-frame clones only, minus some. That table is the source of V, J and clone size, and D and trimming were worked out from the DNA. The sample lists more than 400,000 clones; roughly 87% were seen once.

The chain has TRBV3-1 (or the pseudogene TRBV3-2) and TRBJ2-2; the D is unclear. The clonotype was recovered from a woman aged 18-29 years who had recovered from COVID-19. Sequencing was carried out using PBMCs or T cells enriched from blood (not recorded which). CDR3 residues: CASSQDTRTGELFF. The CDR3 coding sequence is TGTGCCAGCAGCCAAGATACCAGGACCGGGGAGCTGTTTTTT.